The T cell receptor (beta chain) under discussion was sequenced for a study of blood T cells in healthy people across ages. Overall study findings and caveats: Not knowing donor CMV status may have confounded expanded clonotype changes.

V was clipped by 0 bases and J by 3 bases; unmatched bases: 6. This CDR3 is built from 16 residues. Germline loops: CDR1 SGHRS, CDR2 YFSETQ. With regard to this clonotype: Its matching antigen is unknown.

Using a J-beta primer mix together with a sample-barcoded 5' primer, a second PCR was run for about 7 to 12 cycles. Researchers report that each sample yielded at least 3 million CDR3-containing paired-end reads. TCRdb recomputed calls from the 5' RACE reads with MiXCR, one row per CDR3 protein. The sample includes about 970,000 distinct CDR3 sequences, around 54% of them seen just once. The sequenced sample was blood. The V call is TRBV5-1, the J call TRBJ2-1, with TRBD1 matching 7 bases. The TCR was taken from a woman aged 60-70 years in good health. CDR3 bases: TGCGCCAGCAGCTTGGCAGGACAGGCAAGCTACAATGAGCAGTTCTTC. Translation: CASSLAGQASYNEQFF.